What follows are 30 T cell receptor beta chains derived from one specimen sequenced in a study of blood T cell repertoires in COVID-19. The repertoire was sequenced with immunoSEQ multiplex PCR; TCRdb's copy has only in-frame clones and lacks some. The data contain under 250,000 clones, roughly four fifths of them singletons. Material: peripheral blood. These receptors came from a woman in her thirties or forties with acute or convalescent COVID-19.

For the CDR3, the DNA is TGTGCCAGCAGCTTGCGGGATGAAGAGCAGTTCTTC. Its protein product is CASSLRDEEQFF. V and J are TRBV13 and TRBJ2-1; D possibly corresponds to TRBD2 (6 bases). V lost 3 bases and J 10 bases, leaving 10 bases between the germline ends. The germline gives CDR1 PRHDT, CDR2 FYEKMQ (reference sequence). The CDR3 consists of 12 residues.

The chain employs TRBV29-1 and TRBJ2-7; possible D gene TRBD2, 5 bases. The CDR3 length is 13 residues. V was trimmed by 7 bases and J by 2 bases, leaving 15 bases between them. From germline, CDR1 is SQVTM and CDR2 ANQGSEA. CDR3 bases: TGCAGCGCCTTAGGAGGCCCCACCTACGAGCAGTACTTC. This encodes CSALGGPTYEQYF.

The J gene is TRBJ2-7, the V gene TRBV5-1; D remains unclear. V was clipped by 5 bases and J by 1 base, with 10 bases between them. This CDR3 comprises 13 residues. Germline V gene data show CDR1 as SGHRS and CDR2 as YFSETQ. The chain's CDR3 is CASRFTPSYEQYF. Written as DNA, the CDR3 is TGCGCCAGCAGGTTTACACCGTCCTACGAGCAGTACTTC.

The table lists this clone with a count of one. The rearrangement uses TRBV29-1 and TRBJ1-2; 8 bases are shared with TRBD1. After removal of 0 bases from V and 5 bases from J, the junction contained 8 bases not matched to a gene. Per germline, CDR1 SQVTM and CDR2 ANQGSEA. CDR3 length equals 15 residues. The CDR3 sequence is CSVEDQAGGGYGYTF. In DNA, the CDR3 is TGCAGCGTTGAAGATCAAGCAGGGGGCGGTTATGGCTACACCTTC.

CDR3 sequence: CASQSDRLRAFF. The DNA for the CDR3 is TGTGCCAGCCAAAGCGACAGGCTTCGCGCTTTCTTT. This chain joins TRBV7-9 and TRBJ1-1; possible D gene TRBD1, 6 bases. The CDR3 totals 12 residues. CDR1 is SEHNR, CDR2 FQNEAQ, per germline (reference sequence). Trimming took off 8 bases at V and 11 bases at J, with 18 bases between the two ends.

The gene calls are TRBV12-5 and TRBJ1-3, with D possibly being TRBD1 (6 bases). Germline values: CDR1 LGHNT, CDR2 FRNRAP. V lost 1 base and J lost 9, with 16 bases in between. The CDR3 runs to 15 residues. The CDR3 protein is CASGLAAGTPGTIYF. The DNA of the CDR3 is TGTGCTAGTGGTTTGGCCGCCGGGACACCAGGCACCATATATTTT.

The J gene is TRBJ1-2, the V gene TRBV7-9; no firm D call. CDR3 length: 13 residues. CDR1 and CDR2 from the germline V gene are SEHNR and FQNEAQ (reference sequence). Trimming took off 4 bases at V and 3 bases at J, with 9 bases between the two ends. The CDR3 nucleotides read TGTGCCAGCAGCTCCCCCCGGGACTATGGCTACACCTTC. This sequence encodes CASSSPRDYGYTF. The variable domain in full, with the rest retrieved from reference TRBV7-9 and TRBJ1-2, is DTGVSQNPRHKITKRGQNVTFRCDPISEHNRLYWYRQTLGQGPEFLTYFQNEAQLEKSRLLSDRFSAERPKGSFSTLEIQRTEQGDSAMYLCASSSPRDYGYTFGSGTRLTVV.

The gene calls are TRBV27 and TRBJ1-5, with D maybe TRBD1 (5 bases). Trimming pared 2 bases from V and 2 bases from J, leaving 10 bases between. Germline V gene lookup returns CDR1 MNHEY and CDR2 SMNVEV (reference sequence). The CDR3 has 15 amino acids. CDR3 amino acids: CASSLKWGGNQPQHF. The CDR3, as DNA: TGTGCCAGCAGTTTAAAGTGGGGGGGCAATCAGCCCCAGCATTTT.

This clone showed up just a few times. V is TRBV11-2 and J is TRBJ2-1; D unresolved. Trimming stripped 5 bases from V and 4 bases from J, with 12 bases between. CDR1 SGHAT and CDR2 FQNNGV come from the germline V gene. The CDR3 has 14 residues. Here the CDR3 reads CASSPRGSYNEQFF. DNA for the CDR3: TGTGCCAGCAGCCCCAGAGGTTCATACAATGAGCAGTTCTTC. Full variable domain (outside the CDR3, taken from reference TRBV11-2 and TRBJ2-1): EAGVAQSPRYKIIEKRQSVAFWCNPISGHATLYWYQQILGQGPKLLIQFQNNGVVDDSQLPKDRFSAERLKGVDSTLKIQPAKLEDSAVYLCASSPRGSYNEQFFGPGTRLTVL.

A word on this clone: One end of the junction varies from germline; a read error may be responsible. The V gene is TRBV5-1, the J gene TRBJ2-1; TRBD2 matches at 9 bases. Germline values: CDR1 SGHRS, CDR2 YFSETQ. CDR3 length: 15 residues. The CDR3 reads CASSLSGGSFNEQFF. In DNA form, the CDR3 reads TGCGCCAGCAGCTTAAGCGGGGGGTCCTTCAATGAGCAGTTCTTC.

The chain uses TRBV5-1 and TRBJ2-7, with 7 bases that match TRBD1. The CDR3 consists of 15 residues. The trim removed 1 base at V and 0 bases at J, leaving 4 bases unmatched. Per the germline V gene, CDR1 is SGHRS and CDR2 is YFSETQ. CDR3 in DNA: TGCGCCAGCAGCTTGTCCGGGACAGTCTCCTACGAGCAGTACTTC. It codes for CASSLSGTVSYEQYF.

The chain employs TRBV6-5 and TRBJ2-3; tentatively, D is TRBD2 (5 bases). Germline V CDR1 and CDR2: MNHEY, SVGAGI. Trimming removed 5 bases at V and 2 bases at J, with 11 bases between. This CDR3 has 14 amino acids. The CDR3 reads CASSKRIYTDTQYF. CDR3 coding DNA: TGTGCCAGCAGTAAGCGGATTTACACAGATACGCAGTATTTT.

This chain uses TRBV4-2 with TRBJ2-3; 11 bases align to TRBD2. There are 17 residues in the CDR3. J gave up 5 bases and V 1 base, and 8 bases lay outside the gene matches. The germline CDR1 and CDR2 sequences are LGHNA and YNFKEQ. In DNA, the CDR3 is TGTGCCAGCAGCCAAGTCCTAGCGGGGGGTCGAGGAGATACGCAGTATTTT. Residues: CASSQVLAGGRGDTQYF.

In nucleotides, the CDR3 is TGTGCCAGCAGCCGACTTAGGACTAGCGGGAACAATGAGCAGTTCTTC. As protein: CASSRLRTSGNNEQFF. J is TRBJ2-1 and V is TRBV6-2 or TRBV6-3; the match to TRBD2 covers 12 bases. Trimming took 6 bases from V and 5 from J; bases not matched to a gene: 8. The CDR3 consists of 16 residues. CDR1 is MNHEY and CDR2 is SVGEGT in the germline V gene.

This clone appeared a single time. The chain links TRBV2 to TRBJ1-2; D unclear. The CDR3 loop spans 13 amino acids. Germline CDR1 SNHLY, CDR2 FYNNEI. Trimming left V 2 bases short and J 4 bases short, with 8 bases between. CDR3 DNA sequence: TGTGCCAGCAGTGAAATCCGGAGCTATGGCTACACCTTC. The encoded protein is CASSEIRSYGYTF. Full variable domain (missing parts from reference TRBV2 and TRBJ1-2): EPEVTQTPSHQVTQMGQEVILRCVPISNHLYFYWYRQILGQKVEFLVSFYNNEISEKSEIFDDQFSVERPDGSNFTLKIRSTKLEDSAMYFCASSEIRSYGYTFGSGTRLTVV.

J is TRBJ2-7 and V is TRBV14; 11 bases agree with TRBD1. V was pared by 4 bases and J by 1 base, with 6 bases of the junction left unmatched. The CDR3 runs to 16 residues. CDR1 SGHDN and CDR2 FVKESK come from the germline V gene. The CDR3 sequence is CASSPRTGGTSYEQYF. The CDR3 region has the DNA TGTGCCAGCAGCCCAAGGACAGGGGGCACATCCTACGAGCAGTACTTC.

The CDR3 coding sequence is TGTGCCAGCAGCTTGGTGGGCAGGGGGGCTAACTATGGCTACACCTTC. Its protein product is CASSLVGRGANYGYTF. The chain employs TRBV5-4 and TRBJ1-2; 7 nucleotides line up with TRBD1. The J segment lost 0 bases and the V segment lost 0 bases, leaving 5 bases of the junction unmatched. CDR1 and CDR2 (germline): SGHNT, YYREEE (reference sequence). The CDR3 loop spans 16 amino acids.

This clone was picked up one time. J is TRBJ1-3 and V is TRBV3-1 (or the pseudogene TRBV3-2); no clear D gene. The germline V and J ends were trimmed by 6 bases and 4 bases, with 13 bases remaining between them. CDR3 length: 14 residues. Germline assignment: CDR1 LGHDT and CDR2 YNNKEL (reference sequence). The CDR3 bases are TGTGCCAGCAGTAGCGTACAATCGGGAAACACCATATATTTT. This encodes CASSSVQSGNTIYF.

The chain couples TRBV3-1 (or the pseudogene TRBV3-2) to TRBJ1-6; TRBD1 matches 7 bases. With V trimmed by 4 bases and J by 7 bases, 13 bases remained unmatched. The CDR3 length is 17 residues. CDR1 is LGHDT and CDR2 is YNNKEL in the germline V gene (reference sequence). In DNA form, the CDR3 reads TGTGCCAGCAGCCTTATTAAGACAGGGAAAGGGAATTCACCCCTCCACTTT. The encoded protein is CASSLIKTGKGNSPLHF.

The chain uses TRBV9 and TRBJ2-1; TRBD2 matches at 7 bases. With V trimmed by 0 bases and J by 3 bases, 27 bases remained unmatched. Germline CDR1 is SGDLS and CDR2 is YYNGEE. The CDR3 has 23 residues. The CDR3 coding sequence is TGTGCCAGCAGCGTAGCCCCTCCCGGGATGGGCGGGGGACTCTTCAAGGTCTACAATGAGCAGTTCTTC. Translated: CASSVAPPGMGGGLFKVYNEQFF.

The sample holds one count of this clone. As DNA, the CDR3 is TGTGCCAGCAGGGGTAGCGGGAGTATATTTGAGACCCAGTACTTC. The encoded protein is CASRGSGSIFETQYF. V usage is TRBV2 and J usage is TRBJ2-5, with 9 bases that match TRBD2. This CDR3 is built from 15 residues. V shed 6 bases, J shed 5 bases, and the junction held 10 bases outside the gene matches. CDR1 and CDR2 (germline): SNHLY, FYNNEI.

The chain combines TRBV2 with TRBJ2-2; 8 bases map to TRBD2. The CDR3 loop spans 14 amino acids. The germline V gene has CDR1 SNHLY and CDR2 FYNNEI. J gave up 2 bases and V 6 bases, and 2 bases lay outside the gene matches. The CDR3 spells CASRRGVNTGELFF. The CDR3 DNA is TGTGCCAGCAGGCGGGGGGTCAACACCGGGGAGCTGTTTTTT.

The J gene is TRBJ2-7, the V gene TRBV27; 9 bases line up with TRBD1. CDR1 and CDR2 from the germline V gene are MNHEY and SMNVEV (reference sequence). The V and J ends lost 8 bases and 3 bases, in that order; junction bases with no gene match: 2. The CDR3 length is 12 residues. As DNA, the CDR3 is TGTGCCAGCCGGGACAGGGTCTACGAGCAGTACTTC. Translation: CASRDRVYEQYF.

The rearrangement joins TRBV29-1 to TRBJ2-7, with 11 bases identical to TRBD1. The CDR3 covers 14 residues. V trimming: 4 bases; J trimming: 4 bases; junction bases outside the gene matches: 6. CDR1 and CDR2 (germline): SQVTM, ANQGSEA. For the CDR3, the DNA is TGCAGCGTTGTTACCGGGACAGGGGGTTACGAGCAGTACTTC. This sequence encodes CSVVTGTGGYEQYF.

V is TRBV3-1 (or the pseudogene TRBV3-2) and J is TRBJ1-3; unclear D gene. Germline assignment: CDR1 LGHDT and CDR2 YNNKEL (reference sequence). The CDR3 is 15 residues long. Trimming stripped 3 bases from V and 5 bases from J, with 14 bases between. This chain's CDR3 is CASSHGDGGRNTIYF. The CDR3 DNA is TGTGCCAGCAGCCACGGCGATGGAGGGAGAAACACCATATATTTT.

V is TRBV11-2 and J is TRBJ2-1; tentative D call: TRBD2 (6 bases). CDR1 is SGHAT and CDR2 is FQNNGV in the germline V gene. V dropped 1 base and J dropped 8 bases, with 18 bases sitting between them. This CDR3 is 16 amino acids long. CDR3: CASSLVARGSLDEQFF. CDR3 DNA sequence: TGTGCCAGCAGCTTAGTTGCTCGGGGGTCATTGGATGAGCAGTTCTTC.

This rearrangement joins TRBV5-6 to TRBJ2-2; 9 bases agree with TRBD1. The CDR3 contains 15 residues. V dropped 5 bases and J dropped 6; count of bases not matched to a gene: 8. CDR1 is SGHDT and CDR2 is YYEEEE in the germline V gene. The CDR3 reads CASRKGQGKAGELFF. The CDR3 bases are TGTGCCAGCAGAAAGGGACAGGGAAAGGCCGGGGAGCTGTTTTTT.

For this clone: The germline gene is not matched at one end of the junction; a read error may be the cause. In nucleotides, the CDR3 is TGTGCCAGCATAGACAGAATGAACGCTGAAGCTTTCTTT. This sequence encodes CASIDRMNAEAFF. This sequence joins TRBV19 and TRBJ1-1; TRBD1 might be the D (5 bases). CDR1 is LNHDA, CDR2 SQIVND, per germline (reference sequence). CDR3 length: 13 amino acids.

This clone has a single count. The chain couples TRBV18 to TRBJ1-1, with TRBD1 matching 7 bases. V lost 0 bases and J lost 5; bases outside the gene matches: 9. The CDR3 totals 16 residues. Germline V gives CDR1 KGHSH, CDR2 LQKENI. CDR3 amino acids: CASSPPRSGGRTEAFF. Here the CDR3 DNA reads TGTGCCAGCTCACCACCGAGATCAGGGGGAAGGACTGAAGCTTTCTTT.

The V gene is TRBV7-2, the J gene TRBJ2-1; no reliable D call. Germline loops: CDR1 SGHTA, CDR2 FQGNSA. This CDR3 has 15 residues. V lost 5 bases and J 8 bases, leaving 19 bases between the germline ends. The CDR3 DNA is TGTGCCAGCAGCCAAAGCGCGAAACATTCCGATGAGCAGTTCTTC. Residues: CASSQSAKHSDEQFF. The entire variable domain, with the rest obtained from reference TRBV7-2 and TRBJ2-1, is as follows: GAGVSQSPSNKVTEKGKDVELRCDPISGHTALYWYRQSLGQGLEFLIYFQGNSAPDKSGLPSDRFSAERTGGSVSTLTIQRTQQEDSAVYLCASSQSAKHSDEQFFGPGTRLTVL.